Below are 9 T cell receptor beta chains sequenced from a single sample in a study of blood T cell repertoires in COVID-19. Data came from immunoSEQ multiplex PCR; TCRdb stores just in-frame clones and leaves some out. The sample has roughly 250,000 clones, around nine tenths seen once. Input material: PBMCs or T cells enriched from blood (not recorded which). The source is a woman between 45 and 65 years old who had recovered from COVID-19.

V and J are TRBV14 and TRBJ1-1, with D hard to call. CDR1 is SGHDN, CDR2 FVKESK, per germline. The CDR3 contains 15 residues. The germline V and J ends were trimmed by 1 base and 0 bases, with 9 bases remaining between them. CDR3 protein: CASSQVAGLNTEAFF. The CDR3 coding sequence is TGTGCCAGCAGCCAAGTTGCAGGATTGAACACTGAAGCTTTCTTT.

The chain couples TRBV30 to TRBJ1-1; TRBD1 might be the D (5 bases). Germline V lookup: CDR1 GTSNPN, CDR2 SVGIG (reference sequence). Trimming cost V 3 bases and J 4 bases, with 9 bases left between them. This CDR3 is built from 12 residues. The chain's CDR3 is CAWSDDSTEAFF. The DNA of the CDR3 is TGTGCCTGGAGCGACGACAGCACTGAAGCTTTCTTT.

This sequence joins TRBV27 and TRBJ1-2; weak D call: TRBD1 (5 bases). The V end was cut by 3 bases, the J end by 4 bases, with 12 bases between. The germline V gene encodes CDR1 MNHEY and CDR2 SMNVEV (reference sequence). CDR3 length: 14 amino acids. DNA of the CDR3: TGTGCCAGCAGTTTCTCTCGACAGTTCTATGGCTACACCTTC. This sequence encodes CASSFSRQFYGYTF.

The V call is TRBV9, the J call TRBJ2-7, with D possibly being TRBD1 (6 bases). Trimming left V 3 bases short and J 1 base short, with 8 bases between. Germline CDR1 and CDR2: SGDLS and YYNGEE. The CDR3 sequence is 13 residues long. The CDR3 loop is CASSGDISYEQYF. CDR3 coding DNA: TGTGCCAGCAGCGGGGACATATCCTACGAGCAGTACTTC.

The J gene is TRBJ1-1, the V gene TRBV9; possibly TRBD1 for D (5 bases). The germline V and J ends were trimmed by 2 bases and 2 bases, with 10 bases remaining between them. This CDR3 contains 14 residues. Per germline, CDR1 SGDLS and CDR2 YYNGEE. The CDR3: CASSVAGGNTEAFF. The DNA of the CDR3 is TGTGCCAGCAGCGTCGCCGGGGGAAACACTGAAGCTTTCTTT.

The sample holds one count of this clone. The genes are TRBV5-4 and TRBJ2-1, with 9 bases that match TRBD2. V lost 0 bases to trimming and J lost 0 bases; unmatched junction nucleotides: 7. Germline lookup yields CDR1 SGHNT and CDR2 YYREEE (reference sequence). This CDR3 is built from 18 residues. The CDR3 reads CASSLVRLAGNSYNEQFF. As DNA, the CDR3 is TGTGCCAGCAGCTTGGTAAGGCTAGCGGGAAACTCCTACAATGAGCAGTTCTTC. The whole variable domain, filled in from reference TRBV5-4 and TRBJ2-1, reads ETGVTQSPTHLIKTRGQQVTLRCSSQSGHNTVSWYQQALGQGPQFIFQYYREEENGRGNFPPRFSGLQFPNYSSELNVNALELDDSALYLCASSLVRLAGNSYNEQFFGPGTRLTVL.

Regarding this clone: Other DNA variants within this sample encode the same CDR3. V and J are TRBV5-1 and TRBJ2-3; D may be TRBD1 (6 bases). Germline CDR1 is SGHRS and CDR2 is YFSETQ. Trimming removed 4 bases from V and 3 bases from J, with 9 bases in between. The CDR3 loop spans 13 amino acids. CDR3 loop: CASSPGQTDTQYF. Written as DNA, the CDR3 is TGCGCCAGCAGCCCGGGACAAACAGATACGCAGTATTTT.

The chain has TRBV24-1 and TRBJ2-1; 12 bases agree with TRBD2. The J segment lost 0 bases and the V segment lost 4 bases, leaving 3 bases of the junction unmatched. Germline lookup yields CDR1 KGHDR and CDR2 SFDVKD. The CDR3 loop spans 17 amino acids. The CDR3, as DNA: TGTGCCACCAGTGACTCTAGCGGGAGGGCCTCCTACAATGAGCAGTTCTTC. This translates into CATSDSSGRASYNEQFF.

V and J are TRBV24-1 and TRBJ2-1, with TRBD2 as a possible D gene (6 bases). Looked up from germline, CDR1 is KGHDR and CDR2 is SFDVKD. Deletions cut 6 bases from V and 8 bases from J, with 13 bases between. The length of the CDR3 is 13 residues. The CDR3: CATSLPSADEQFF. CDR3 in DNA: TGTGCCACCAGTTTGCCTAGCGCAGATGAGCAGTTCTTC.